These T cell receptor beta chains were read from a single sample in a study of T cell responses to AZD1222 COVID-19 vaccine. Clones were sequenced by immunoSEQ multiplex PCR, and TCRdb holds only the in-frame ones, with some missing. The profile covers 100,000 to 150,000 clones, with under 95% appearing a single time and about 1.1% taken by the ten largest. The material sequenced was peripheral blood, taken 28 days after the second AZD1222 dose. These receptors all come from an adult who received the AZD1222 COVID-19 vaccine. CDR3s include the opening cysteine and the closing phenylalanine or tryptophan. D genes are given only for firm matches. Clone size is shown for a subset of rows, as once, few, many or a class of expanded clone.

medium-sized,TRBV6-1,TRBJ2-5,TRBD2,CASSEGAGGQETQYF,TGTGCCAGCAGTGAAGGAGCGGGAGGGCAAGAGACCCAGTACTTC
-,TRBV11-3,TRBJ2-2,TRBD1,CASSSPLGQGAYTGELFF,TGTGCCAGCAGCTCCCCCCTGGGACAGGGGGCTTACACCGGGGAGCTGTTTTTT
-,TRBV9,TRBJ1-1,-,CASSVDRGRTEAFF,TGTGCCAGCAGCGTAGATCGTGGGCGGACTGAAGCTTTCTTT
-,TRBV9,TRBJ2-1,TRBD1,CASSVGRRGQGALDEQFF,TGTGCCAGCAGCGTAGGTCGTAGGGGACAGGGGGCGCTTGATGAGCAGTTCTTC
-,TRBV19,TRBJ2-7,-,CASTPIGQGLLWEQYF,TGTGCCAGTACCCCAATCGGGCAGGGTCTACTGTGGGAGCAGTACTTC
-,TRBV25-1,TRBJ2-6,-,CASSPYLDSSGANVLTF,TGTGCCAGCTCTCCATACCTTGACAGCTCTGGGGCCAACGTCCTGACTTTC
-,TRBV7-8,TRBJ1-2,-,CASSLLRTQGGYTF,TGTGCCAGCAGCCTCCTTAGGACCCAGGGTGGCTACACCTTC
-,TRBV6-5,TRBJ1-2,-,CASSQGINYGYTF,TGTGCCAGCAGCCAGGGAATTAACTATGGCTACACCTTC
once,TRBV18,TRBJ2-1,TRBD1,CASSPRVPGQKNEQFF,TGTGCCAGCTCACCACGGGTTCCGGGACAGAAAAATGAGCAGTTCTTC
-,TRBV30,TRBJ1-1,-,CACRGGFMNTEAFF,TGTGCCTGTAGGGGAGGGTTCATGAACACTGAAGCTTTCTTT
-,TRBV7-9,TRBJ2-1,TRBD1,CASSSPGQGAHEQFF,TGTGCCAGCAGCTCTCCGGGACAGGGGGCCCATGAGCAGTTCTTC
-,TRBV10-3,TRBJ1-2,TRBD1,CAIRARDSHDGYTF,TGTGCCATCAGGGCCCGGGACAGCCATGATGGCTACACCTTC
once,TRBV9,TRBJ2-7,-,CASSVGGQISYEQYF,TGTGCCAGCAGCGTGGGTGGACAGATCTCCTACGAGCAGTACTTC
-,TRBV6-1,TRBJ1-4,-,CASSEWGTTNEKLFF,TGTGCCAGCAGTGAATGGGGGACGACTAATGAAAAACTGTTTTTT
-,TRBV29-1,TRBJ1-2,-,CSGLGGADNYGYTF,TGCAGCGGACTCGGGGGAGCGGATAACTATGGCTACACCTTC
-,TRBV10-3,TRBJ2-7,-,CAISEALTNEQYF,TGTGCCATCAGTGAAGCTCTCACTAACGAGCAGTACTTC
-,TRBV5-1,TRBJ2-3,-,CASSLERMGRTDTQYF,TGCGCCAGCAGCTTGGAGAGAATGGGACGCACAGATACGCAGTATTTT
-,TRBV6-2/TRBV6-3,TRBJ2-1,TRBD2,CASSQLGGSSYNEQFF,TGTGCCAGCAGTCAATTGGGGGGGAGCTCCTACAATGAGCAGTTCTTC
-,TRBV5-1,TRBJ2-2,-,CASSSDTGELFF,TGCGCCAGCAGTAGTGACACCGGGGAGCTGTTTTTT
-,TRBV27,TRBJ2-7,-,CASSPSWATYEQYF,TGTGCCAGCAGCCCTAGTTGGGCCACCTACGAGCAGTACTTC
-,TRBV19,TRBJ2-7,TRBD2,CASSIQRGPYEQYF,TGTGCCAGTAGTATCCAGCGGGGGCCCTACGAGCAGTACTTC
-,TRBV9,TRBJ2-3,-,CASSAPPGRGESDTQYF,TGTGCCAGCAGCGCCCCTCCGGGGCGGGGTGAATCAGATACGCAGTATTTT
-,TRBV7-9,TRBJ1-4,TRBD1,CASSPGQGAEKLFF,TGTGCCAGCTCCCCGGGACAGGGGGCTGAAAAACTGTTTTTT
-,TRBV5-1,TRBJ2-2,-,CASSLAATANTGELFF,TGCGCCAGCAGCTTGGCGGCTACAGCGAACACCGGGGAGCTGTTTTTT
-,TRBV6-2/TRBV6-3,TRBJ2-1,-,CASSYYPGGSYNEQFF,TGTGCCAGCAGTTACTATCCGGGCGGCTCCTACAATGAGCAGTTCTTC
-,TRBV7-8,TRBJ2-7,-,CASTTSGRRYEQYF,TGTGCCAGCACCACGTCAGGGCGCCGCTACGAGCAGTACTTC
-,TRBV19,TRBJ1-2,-,CASGAQANYGYTF,TGTGCCAGTGGCGCGCAGGCAAACTATGGCTACACCTTC
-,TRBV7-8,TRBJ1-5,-,CASSFSVWGGNQPQHF,TGTGCCAGCAGCTTCAGCGTTTGGGGTGGCAATCAGCCCCAGCATTTT
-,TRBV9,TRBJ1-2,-,CASSVGETYGYTF,TGTGCCAGCAGCGTAGGTGAGACCTATGGCTACACCTTC
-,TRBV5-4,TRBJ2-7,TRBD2,CASNVAGVSYEQYF,TGTGCCAGCAACGTAGCGGGGGTCTCCTACGAGCAGTACTTC
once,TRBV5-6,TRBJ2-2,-,CASSLWLGSLTGELFF,TGTGCCAGCAGCTTGTGGTTAGGCAGTCTCACCGGGGAGCTGTTTTTT
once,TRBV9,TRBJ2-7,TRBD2,CASSVSPGLAGVVSGEQYF,TGTGCCAGCAGCGTAAGCCCTGGACTAGCGGGAGTGGTTTCGGGGGAGCAGTACTTC
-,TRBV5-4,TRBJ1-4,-,CASSLATNEKLFF,TGTGCCAGCAGCTTGGCCACTAATGAAAAACTGTTTTTT